A single sample gave rise to the 24 T cell receptor beta chains below, sequenced in a study of identical twins. From the 5' RACE reads, TCRdb called clonotypes with MiXCR, one entry per CDR3 protein. The data hold more than 350,000 distinct CDR3 sequences, with around 9% observed a single time. Sequenced input: naive T cells sorted from blood. Source of these receptors: a woman between 45 and 60 years old in good health.

In its sample, this clonotype was seen a few times. V is TRBV20-1 and J is TRBJ2-1; D not resolved. The CDR3 has 13 amino acids. V dropped 1 base and J dropped 7 bases, with 11 bases sitting between them. CDR1 is DFQATT and CDR2 is SNEGSKA in the germline V gene (reference sequence). The CDR3 DNA reads as TGCAGTGCTAGAGTGTTAAGGGTTAATGAGCAGTTCTTC. It translates to CSARVLRVNEQFF.

This clonotype was found many times. This chain joins TRBV12-3 or TRBV12-4 and TRBJ2-1; 7 bases are a match to TRBD2. V lost 3 bases to trimming and J lost 7 bases; unmatched junction nucleotides: 9. The CDR3 runs to 15 residues. The CDR3 reads CASSFRLAALNEQFF. The DNA of the CDR3 is TGTGCCAGCAGTTTTCGGCTAGCGGCTCTGAATGAGCAGTTCTTC.

This clonotype occurred many times. V is TRBV7-8 and J is TRBJ2-1; D is unclear. This CDR3 has 12 residues. Trimming pared 5 bases from V and 8 bases from J, leaving 10 bases between. Per germline, CDR1 SGHVS and CDR2 FQNEAQ. For the CDR3, the DNA is TGTGCCAGCAGCCCAGGTCGGGATGAGCAGTTCTTC. The encoded protein is CASSPGRDEQFF.

The chain links TRBV7-6 to TRBJ2-7; D is perhaps TRBD2 (6 bases). CDR3 length: 13 residues. Germline V gene sequence: CDR1 SGHVS, CDR2 FNYEAQ. V was cut by 5 bases and J by 2 bases, with 10 bases left in between. The CDR3 DNA is TGTGCCAGCAGCCGGGGACTGACCTACGAGCAGTACTTC. Amino acids: CASSRGLTYEQYF.

As DNA, the CDR3 is TGTGCCAGCAGCCCCGGGCCCGAAGCTTTCTTT. This encodes CASSPGPEAFF. The V and J genes are TRBV14 and TRBJ1-1; D unresolved. The germline CDR1 and CDR2 sequences are SGHDN and FVKESK. The CDR3 totals 11 residues. V was cut by 4 bases and J by 8 bases, with 8 bases left in between.

The DNA for the CDR3 is TGTGCCAGCAGCCCGTCCGAACCTGGGAACGACTACGAGCAGTACGTC. This sequence encodes CASSPSEPGNDYEQYV. The chain has TRBV7-9 and TRBJ2-7; D unresolved. The CDR3 has 16 amino acids. Between the trimmed V and J ends, which lost 5 bases and 3 bases, there was a span of 20 bases. Germline V lookup: CDR1 SEHNR, CDR2 FQNEAQ (reference sequence).

CDR3 protein: CASGTSGRRGTDTQYF. CDR3 DNA sequence: TGCGCCAGCGGGACTAGCGGGAGGAGGGGCACAGATACGCAGTATTTT. The chain joins TRBV4-1 to TRBJ2-3; the match to TRBD2 covers 15 bases. The germline V gene encodes CDR1 MGHRA and CDR2 YSYEKL. V lost 8 bases and J lost 1; bases outside the gene matches: 4. The CDR3 consists of 16 residues.

This clonotype was detected ten times or more. This rearrangement joins TRBV12-3 or TRBV12-4 to TRBJ1-4; D might be TRBD1 (5 bases). CDR3 length: 14 amino acids. With 3 bases removed from V and 6 bases from J, the gap between germline ends came to 11 bases. CDR3 sequence (DNA): TGTGCCAGCAGTTTTTCAGGGAAAGATGAAAAACTGTTTTTT. Its translation: CASSFSGKDEKLFF.

The table lists this clonotype with a few counts. The chain is built from TRBV6-4 and TRBJ1-2, with D unresolved. CDR3 length equals 13 residues. Trimming cost V 3 bases and J 2 bases, with 7 bases left between them. Germline V gene sequence: CDR1 MRHNA, CDR2 SNTAGT. The CDR3 region is CASSETWNYGYTF. For the CDR3, the DNA is TGTGCCAGCAGTGAGACGTGGAACTATGGCTACACCTTC.

This clonotype has only a few counts. The chain couples TRBV12-3 or TRBV12-4 to TRBJ1-5, with TRBD1 matching 8 bases. This CDR3 has 16 residues. V shed 6 bases, J shed 9 bases, and the junction held 16 bases outside the gene matches. CDR3 nucleotides: TGTGCCAGCAGCGTGGAGGGGACAGGTGGGGGTCCGCCCCAGCATTTT. Translation: CASSVEGTGGGPPQHF.

The chain carries TRBV6-6 and TRBJ2-3, with D possibly being TRBD2 (5 bases). The length of the CDR3 is 14 residues. The V end lost 2 bases, the J end lost 3 bases, and 9 bases lay between the germline ends. Germline V gene lookup returns CDR1 MNHNY and CDR2 SVGAGI (reference sequence). The CDR3 region is CASSYLTTTDTQYF. The CDR3 DNA sequence: TGTGCCAGCAGTTACCTGACTACAACAGATACGCAGTATTTT.

The chain combines TRBV18 with TRBJ2-1; tentatively, D is TRBD1 (6 bases). Germline V gene sequence: CDR1 KGHSH, CDR2 LQKENI. The CDR3 is made up of 15 amino acids. The V end lost 3 bases, the J end lost 4 bases, and 13 bases lay between the germline ends. The CDR3 DNA reads as TGTGCCAGCTCACCTCCGCAGGGGCTTTACAATGAGCAGTTCTTC. It yields the protein CASSPPQGLYNEQFF.

This clonotype was counted a few times. This chain joins TRBV11-1 and TRBJ2-7, with TRBD2 matching 9 bases. The germline gives CDR1 SGHAT, CDR2 FQDESV (reference sequence). The CDR3 has 16 amino acids. V lost 4 bases and J lost 5; bases outside the gene matches: 12. In DNA form, the CDR3 reads TGTGCCAGCAGCTCAGTTTTTAGCGGGAGTTACGACGAGCAGTACTTC. It codes for CASSSVFSGSYDEQYF. Drawing the rest from reference TRBV11-1 and TRBJ2-7, the complete variable domain is EAEVAQSPRYKITEKSQAVAFWCDPISGHATLYWYRQILGQGPELLVQFQDESVVDDSQLPKDRFSAERLKGVDSTLKIQPAELGDSAMYLCASSSVFSGSYDEQYFGPGTRLTVT.

This clonotype was counted at least ten times. DNA of the CDR3: TGCGCCAGCAGCCAAGATCTCGAGGGATCGACGCAGTATTTT. Translation gives CASSQDLEGSTQYF. This chain joins TRBV4-1 and TRBJ2-3; possibly TRBD2 for D (5 bases). There are 14 residues in the CDR3. Germline V gene sequence: CDR1 MGHRA, CDR2 YSYEKL. Trimming took 0 bases from V and 9 from J, leaving 13 bases between them.

The chain carries TRBV6-4 and TRBJ2-3; 10 positions match TRBD2. The CDR3 is 15 residues long. With V trimmed by 4 bases and J by 5 bases, 6 bases remained unmatched. Germline loops: CDR1 MRHNA, CDR2 SNTAGT. CDR3 sequence reads: CASSGLAGGLDTQYF. CDR3 sequence (DNA): TGTGCCAGCAGTGGATTAGCGGGAGGTCTAGATACGCAGTATTTT.

This clonotype showed up many times. The chain is built from TRBV29-1 and TRBJ1-3, with D uncertain. The CDR3 sequence is 13 residues long. Trimming cost V 7 bases and J 0 bases, with 10 bases left between them. The germline V gene encodes CDR1 SQVTM and CDR2 ANQGSEA. The CDR3 protein is CSGSQSSGNTIYF. CDR3 sequence (DNA): TGCAGCGGATCACAGTCCTCTGGAAACACCATATATTTT.

The genes are TRBV7-9 and TRBJ2-2, with D tentatively TRBD2 (6 bases). CDR1 and CDR2 from the germline V gene are SEHNR and FQNEAQ (reference sequence). The CDR3 covers 18 residues. Trimming shortened V by 5 bases and J by 5 bases, and 24 bases separated the two germline ends. CDR3 sequence reads: CASSDYSWDAAGTGELFF. CDR3 sequence (DNA): TGTGCCAGCAGCGATTACTCTTGGGACGCCGCGGGGACCGGGGAGCTGTTTTTT.

This clonotype came up many times. The chain combines TRBV7-9 with TRBJ2-3, with a possible D match to TRBD1 (6 bases). The CDR3 extends over 17 amino acids. V was pared by 4 bases and J by 1 base, with 18 bases between. Per the germline V gene, CDR1 is SEHNR and CDR2 is FQNEAQ (reference sequence). The CDR3 spells CASSSRTAQRGTDTQYF. Here the CDR3 DNA reads TGTGCCAGCAGCTCCAGGACAGCCCAAAGAGGCACAGATACGCAGTATTTT.

This clonotype was counted a few times. The chain couples TRBV24-1 to TRBJ2-1; D is uncertain. This CDR3 region has 16 residues. Germline-derived CDR1 and CDR2 are KGHDR and SFDVKD. The V and J ends lost 3 bases and 4 bases respectively, with 15 bases between them. CDR3 loop: CATSDAKGNLYNEQFF. CDR3 DNA sequence: TGTGCCACCAGTGATGCGAAAGGGAACCTTTACAATGAGCAGTTCTTC.

This clonotype was seen a handful of times. The chain links TRBV7-8 to TRBJ2-3; 9 bases are shared with TRBD1. This CDR3 region has 15 residues. With 5 bases clipped from V and 2 bases from J, the junction kept 5 bases outside the gene matches. Germline CDR1 SGHVS, CDR2 FQNEAQ. Here the CDR3 reads CASSEGTGFTDTQYF. CDR3 nucleotide sequence: TGTGCCAGCAGCGAGGGGACAGGGTTCACAGATACGCAGTATTTT.

V is TRBV4-1 and J is TRBJ1-4; the D gene is possibly TRBD1 (6 bases). Germline V gene lookup returns CDR1 MGHRA and CDR2 YSYEKL. The CDR3 is 19 residues long. V lost 2 bases and J 0 bases, leaving 19 bases between the germline ends. CDR3 sequence reads: CASSQSRDTQRSTNEKLFF. The CDR3 nucleotides are TGCGCCAGCAGCCAAAGCCGGGACACACAGAGATCAACTAATGAAAAACTGTTTTTT.

This clonotype was observed a handful of times. V and J are TRBV10-3 and TRBJ1-5; 10 positions agree with TRBD1. V lost 6 bases and J lost 5; bases outside the gene matches: 1. The CDR3 spans 13 residues. Germline lookup yields CDR1 ENHRY and CDR2 SYGVKD. Here the CDR3 reads CAIRTGGDQPQHF. The CDR3 bases are TGTGCCATCAGGACAGGGGGCGATCAGCCCCAGCATTTT.

This clonotype was detected only a few times. The CDR3 nucleotides read TGTGCCAGCGGCGGGGCCCAGGGATCCACTGAAGCTTTCTTT. This translates into CASGGAQGSTEAFF. The V and J genes are TRBV7-8 and TRBJ1-1; possibly TRBD1 for D (5 bases). V was cut by 8 bases and J by 4 bases, with 17 bases left in between. Germline CDR1 SGHVS, CDR2 FQNEAQ. This CDR3 is 14 amino acids long.

This clonotype was recorded at least ten times. This sequence joins TRBV12-3 or TRBV12-4 and TRBJ2-1; 10 nucleotides line up with TRBD2. The CDR3 spans 16 residues. Germline trimming cut 6 bases from V and 5 bases from J; bases unmatched to any gene: 10. CDR3 loop: CASRTHSGRKNNEQFF. CDR3 sequence (DNA): TGTGCCAGCAGGACCCATAGCGGGAGGAAAAACAATGAGCAGTTCTTC.